This T cell receptor (beta chain) emerged from a study of T cells in Graves' hyperthyroidism and ophthalmopathy. Broader study findings: A model of 13 V-J features distinguished ophthalmopathy from stable hyperthyroidism. Researchers found most expanded thyroid clonotypes above 0.001 in blood as well. Ophthalmopathy was predicted by the model a median of approximately 6 months ahead of onset.

Regarding this clonotype: Its antigen is unknown.

The length of the CDR3 is 16 residues. The ends lost 1 base at V and 0 bases at J; junction bases unmatched: 4. Germline V gene data show CDR1 as KGHSH and CDR2 as LQKENI. RNA transcripts yielded amplified TCR beta CDR3 regions. An initial round of RT-PCR targeting the TCR CDR3 relied on the HTBI primer set. TCRdb re-called the multiplex PCR reads with MiXCR, one entry per CDR3 protein. The sample yields about 510,000 distinct CDR3 sequences, roughly 15% seen once. This chain uses TRBV18 with TRBJ2-7; 9 bases match TRBD1. The TCR comes from a woman in her thirties or forties with Graves' hyperthyroidism. The material sequenced was blood. The CDR3 sequence: CASSPLGTGSSYEQYF. DNA for the CDR3: TGTGCCAGCTCACCACTAGGGACAGGGAGCTCCTACGAGCAGTACTTC. Together with reference TRBV18 and TRBJ2-7, the CDR3 gives the full variable domain: NAGVMQNPRHLVRRRGQEARLRCSPMKGHSHVYWYRQLPEEGLKFMVYLQKENIIDESGMPKERFSAEFPKEGPSILRIQQVVRGDSAAYFCASSPLGTGSSYEQYFGPGTRLTVT.